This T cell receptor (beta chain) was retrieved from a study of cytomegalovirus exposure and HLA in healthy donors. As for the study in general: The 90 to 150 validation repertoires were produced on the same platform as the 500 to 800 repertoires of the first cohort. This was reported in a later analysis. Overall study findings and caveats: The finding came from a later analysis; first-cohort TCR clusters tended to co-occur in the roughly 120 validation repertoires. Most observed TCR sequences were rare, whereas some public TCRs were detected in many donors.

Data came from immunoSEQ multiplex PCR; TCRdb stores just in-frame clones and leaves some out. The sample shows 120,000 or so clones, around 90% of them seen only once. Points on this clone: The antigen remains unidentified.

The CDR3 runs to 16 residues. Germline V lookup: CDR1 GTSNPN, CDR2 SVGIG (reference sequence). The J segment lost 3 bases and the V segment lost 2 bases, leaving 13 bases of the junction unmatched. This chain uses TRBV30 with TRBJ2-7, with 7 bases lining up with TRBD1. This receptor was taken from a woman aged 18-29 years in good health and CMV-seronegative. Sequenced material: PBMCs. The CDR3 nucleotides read TGTGCCTGGAGTTCGACAGGGTCTACCATTGGCTACGAGCAGTACTTC. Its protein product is CAWSSTGSTIGYEQYF.